The present TCR beta chain was sequenced within a study of OX40 agonist ivuxolimab in advanced cancers. Study overall: Ivuxolimab, an antibody acting as an agonist of OX40 (CD134), was used to treat patients.

TCRdb keeps only in-frame clones here, not all; method: immunoSEQ multiplex PCR. The sample lists around 88,000 clones, 92% occurring once. This TCR came from an adult with an advanced solid tumor such as melanoma, head and neck, liver or kidney cancer. The sequencing used CD4+ or CD8+ T cells sorted from blood, collected in a trial of the OX40 agonist ivuxolimab.

The CDR3 nucleotides read TGTGCCAGCTCACCAGGGGATGAAAAACTGTTTTTT. Amino acid sequence: CASSPGDEKLFF. This chain connects TRBV18 to TRBJ1-4; no clear D. Trimming stripped 2 bases from V and 6 bases from J, with 4 bases between. This CDR3 region has 12 residues. Per the germline V gene, CDR1 is KGHSH and CDR2 is LQKENI.